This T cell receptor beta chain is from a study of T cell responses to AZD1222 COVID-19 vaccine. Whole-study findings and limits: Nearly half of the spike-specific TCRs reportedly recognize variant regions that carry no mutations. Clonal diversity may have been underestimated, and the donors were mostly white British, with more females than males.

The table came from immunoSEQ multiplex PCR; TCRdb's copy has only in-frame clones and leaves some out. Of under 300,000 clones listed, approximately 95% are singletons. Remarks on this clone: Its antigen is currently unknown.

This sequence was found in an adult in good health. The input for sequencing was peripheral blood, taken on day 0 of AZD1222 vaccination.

The CDR3 DNA follows: TGTGCCAGTAGTATAGTAGGAAGAAATAGCAATCAGCCCCAGCATTTT. Its translation: CASSIVGRNSNQPQHF. The J gene is TRBJ1-5, the V gene TRBV19; D gene ambiguous. The germline V gene has CDR1 LNHDA and CDR2 SQIVND (reference sequence). This CDR3 contains 16 residues. Deletions cut 1 base from V and 0 bases from J, with 10 bases between.